These T cell receptor beta chains were read from a single sample in a study of identical twins. One entry per CDR3 protein, called by TCRdb with MiXCR from the 5' RACE reads. The sample has about 660,000 distinct CDR3 sequences; 8.6% are singletons. This same sample was also taken into another study, of yellow fever vaccine responses in identical twins.

The sequenced sample consisted of PBMCs. These receptors originate from a woman aged 18-35 years in good health. Both conserved end residues are part of each CDR3. D genes are given only for firm matches. Not all rows give a size; the values are once, few, many and, for expanded clones, a class.

V: TRBV4-1
J: TRBJ2-3
D: .
size: few
DNA: TGCGCCAGCAGCCAAGCTAACAGGGCAGGGGGGAGCACAGATACGCAGTATTTT
CDR3: CASSQANRAGGSTDTQYF

V: TRBV4-3
J: TRBJ2-7
D: .
size: few
DNA: TGCGCCAGCAGCCAAGATTTGGGAGCTTTCGAGCAGTACTTC
CDR3: CASSQDLGAFEQYF

V: TRBV20-1
J: TRBJ1-1
D: .
size: .
DNA: TGCAGTGCTAGACCCTTTGAAGCTTTCTTT
CDR3: CSARPFEAFF

V: TRBV7-2
J: TRBJ2-7
D: .
size: many
DNA: TGTGCCAGCAGCTCACCCTCGGGACTGAGCTCCTACGAGCAGTACTTC
CDR3: CASSSPSGLSSYEQYF

V: TRBV7-3
J: TRBJ2-3
D: .
size: many
DNA: TGTGCCAGCAGCTTGGGGTGGCGGACAGATACGCAGTATTTT
CDR3: CASSLGWRTDTQYF

V: TRBV6-1
J: TRBJ1-1
D: .
size: .
DNA: TGTGCCAGCAGTGAACGGGGCACTGAAGCTTTCTTT
CDR3: CASSERGTEAFF

V: TRBV24-1
J: TRBJ2-1
D: .
size: many
DNA: TGTGCCACCAGTGGTTCCCGCTCCTACAATGAGCAGTTCTTC
CDR3: CATSGSRSYNEQFF

V: TRBV4-2
J: TRBJ2-7
D: .
size: few
DNA: TGTGCCAGCGGAAATAGCCTTTCCCAGGGCTACGAGCAGTACTTC
CDR3: CASGNSLSQGYEQYF

V: TRBV28
J: TRBJ1-6
D: .
size: few
DNA: TGTGCCAGCAGAACAGGGAGCTCCTATAATTCACCCCTCCACTTT
CDR3: CASRTGSSYNSPLHF

V: TRBV29-1
J: TRBJ2-3
D: TRBD2
size: few
DNA: TGCAGCGTTGAGTCCCTAGCGGGAGTGTTAGATACGCAGTATTTT
CDR3: CSVESLAGVLDTQYF

V: TRBV7-9
J: TRBJ2-1
D: .
size: many
DNA: TGTGCCAGCAGCTTAGGAACCCCCCTCTACAATGAGCAGTTCTTC
CDR3: CASSLGTPLYNEQFF

V: TRBV5-1
J: TRBJ1-2
D: .
size: many
DNA: TGCGCCAGCAGCTTGAATCAGGACTATGGCTACACCTTC
CDR3: CASSLNQDYGYTF

V: TRBV27
J: TRBJ1-4
D: .
size: .
DNA: TGTGCCAGCAGTCCCTCGGGGATTAATGAAAAACTGTTTTTT
CDR3: CASSPSGINEKLFF

V: TRBV7-6
J: TRBJ2-3
D: .
size: few
DNA: TGTGCCAGCTCCCCTGGACCCTTCGCCGGTAGCACAGATACGCAGTATTTT
CDR3: CASSPGPFAGSTDTQYF

V: TRBV20-1
J: TRBJ2-7
D: TRBD2
size: .
DNA: TGCAGTGCTAAATTTCAGCCGGGACTAGCGGGGCACTACGAGCAGTACTTC
CDR3: CSAKFQPGLAGHYEQYF

V: TRBV25-1
J: TRBJ1-6
D: .
size: .
DNA: TGTGCCAGCAGTGAAGGCAGTAGGTCCTATAATTCACCCCTCCACTTT
CDR3: CASSEGSRSYNSPLHF

V: TRBV20-1
J: TRBJ2-7
D: TRBD1
size: few
DNA: TGCAGTGCCAAGCCCGGGACAGGGAAAGTTGAGCAGTACTTC
CDR3: CSAKPGTGKVEQYF

V: TRBV6-2/TRBV6-3
J: TRBJ2-7
D: .
size: many
DNA: TGTGCCAGCAGTCCTAATAAAACCACCTTTTCCATGGGGGTTTCGACCTACGAGCAGTACTTC
CDR3: CASSPNKTTFSMGVSTYEQYF

V: TRBV12-5
J: TRBJ2-2
D: .
size: .
DNA: TGTGCTAGTGGTTTGGCTCCTAACACCGGGGAGCTGTTTTTT
CDR3: CASGLAPNTGELFF

V: TRBV10-2
J: TRBJ2-7
D: .
size: .
DNA: TGCGCCAGCAGGGACCCCCCGGCCCACGAGCAGTACTTC
CDR3: CASRDPPAHEQYF

V: TRBV3-1
J: TRBJ2-6
D: TRBD2
size: .
DNA: TGTGCCAGCAGCCGTAGCGGGGGGCCAACTGGGGCCAACGTCCTGACTTTC
CDR3: CASSRSGGPTGANVLTF

V: TRBV5-1
J: TRBJ2-5
D: .
size: many
DNA: TGCGCCAGCAGCTTGGACAGGCGACAAGAGACCCAGTACTTC
CDR3: CASSLDRRQETQYF

V: TRBV5-1
J: TRBJ2-5
D: TRBD2
size: many
DNA: TGCGCCAGCAGCCTTATCCCGGGACTAGCGGGGGGACAAGAGACCCAGTACTTC
CDR3: CASSLIPGLAGGQETQYF

V: TRBV6-1
J: TRBJ2-2
D: TRBD2
size: few
DNA: TGTGCCAGCAGTCAGACTAGCGGGGGGCATAACACCGGGGAGCTGTTTTTT
CDR3: CASSQTSGGHNTGELFF

V: TRBV6-4
J: TRBJ2-3
D: .
size: .
DNA: TGTGCCAGCAGTGCCGACCCCAGCGGGACGCAGTATTTT
CDR3: CASSADPSGTQYF

V: TRBV24-1
J: TRBJ2-7
D: .
size: .
DNA: TGTGCCACCAGTGAGGCGGGGTTAACGGAGCAGTACTTC
CDR3: CATSEAGLTEQYF

V: TRBV12-3/TRBV12-4
J: TRBJ1-2
D: .
size: few
DNA: TGTGCCAGCAGTTTACCCCGATGGGACGGCTACACCTTC
CDR3: CASSLPRWDGYTF

V: TRBV12-3/TRBV12-4
J: TRBJ2-2
D: TRBD1
size: many
DNA: TGTGCCAGCACTCGGTGGGACAGGGGGCGAACCGGGGAGCTGTTTTTT
CDR3: CASTRWDRGRTGELFF

V: TRBV29-1
J: TRBJ2-3
D: .
size: .
DNA: TGCAGCGTTGAGGGGGACGCCTCCTCGCAGTATTTT
CDR3: CSVEGDASSQYF

V: TRBV10-3
J: TRBJ2-3
D: TRBD1
size: many
DNA: TGTGCCAGCGAGACAGGGGGCGAGGCAGATACGCAGTATTTT
CDR3: CASETGGEADTQYF

V: TRBV11-2
J: TRBJ2-2
D: .
size: .
DNA: TGTGCCAGCAGCCCACCTTTCGCGGCCCCGAACACCGGGGAGCTGTTTTTT
CDR3: CASSPPFAAPNTGELFF

V: TRBV12-3/TRBV12-4
J: TRBJ2-5
D: TRBD2
size: .
DNA: TGTGCCAGCAGTACCCCGACTAGCGGGAGGATTGGGGAGACCCAGTACTTC
CDR3: CASSTPTSGRIGETQYF

V: TRBV6-1
J: TRBJ2-5
D: .
size: .
DNA: TGTGCCAGCCTCCGGGGGGCAGGGGAGACCCAGTACTTC
CDR3: CASLRGAGETQYF

V: TRBV12-3/TRBV12-4
J: TRBJ2-6
D: .
size: few
DNA: TGTGCCAGCAGTTTTGGGGTGCTCGGGGCCAACGTCCTGACTTTC
CDR3: CASSFGVLGANVLTF

V: TRBV27
J: TRBJ2-1
D: TRBD2
size: many
DNA: TGTGCCAGCAGTTTATCCTGGGCTAGCGGGAGGGCCTATTACAATGAGCAGTTCTTC
CDR3: CASSLSWASGRAYYNEQFF

V: TRBV4-1
J: TRBJ2-7
D: TRBD2
size: .
DNA: TGCGCCAGCAGGTCCGCACTAGCGTCGGAAGGGGAGCAGTACTTC
CDR3: CASRSALASEGEQYF

V: TRBV2
J: TRBJ2-7
D: .
size: few
DNA: TGTGCCAGCAGGGACACGTACTACGAGCAGTACTTC
CDR3: CASRDTYYEQYF

V: TRBV5-1
J: TRBJ2-1
D: .
size: .
DNA: TGCGCCAGCAGCCAGGCAATTTATACGGGGGAGCAGTTCTTC
CDR3: CASSQAIYTGEQFF

V: TRBV6-2/TRBV6-3
J: TRBJ2-7
D: .
size: .
DNA: TGTGCCAGCAGTTACTCTGGAGAGGCCAGGGGCTACGAGCAGTACTTC
CDR3: CASSYSGEARGYEQYF

V: TRBV20-1
J: TRBJ2-7
D: .
size: .
DNA: TGCAGTGCTAGAGATCTGTTAGGCACCTACGAGCAGTACTTC
CDR3: CSARDLLGTYEQYF

V: TRBV4-3
J: TRBJ2-7
D: .
size: .
DNA: TGCGCCAGCAGCCAAGATCATAGGGGCAGCTACGAGCAGTACTTC
CDR3: CASSQDHRGSYEQYF

V: TRBV6-1
J: TRBJ2-1
D: TRBD1
size: many
DNA: TGTGCCAGCAGTCAGGACAGGGAATACAATGAGCAGTTCTTC
CDR3: CASSQDREYNEQFF

V: TRBV6-1
J: TRBJ2-2
D: .
size: few
DNA: TGTGCCAGCAGCCCCTGGACGGGAGACACCGGGGAGCTGTTTTTT
CDR3: CASSPWTGDTGELFF